Given below is one T cell receptor (beta chain) in context. The entry originates in a study of blood T cell repertoires in COVID-19. At the level of the study: COVID-19 samples, acute and convalescent, were from the United States, Italy and Spain.

Participants spanned ages about 18 to 90 years and resided in around 25 US areas. Recovered participants had two consecutive negative NP/OP PCR tests, healthcare professional clearance, or symptom resolution. Source study methods: Counts of nucleated cells, estimated from reference gene primer amplification, were obtained. The protocol was immunoSEQ multiplex PCR, while the TCRdb copy is restricted to in-frame clones and leaves out a portion. That table furnishes V, J and clone size, whereas the DNA furnished D and trimming. This sample has almost 250,000 clones, with roughly 90% found just once. V shed 1 base and J 3 bases; nucleotides not matched to a gene: 6. Germline V gene data show CDR1 as SGHTA and CDR2 as FQGTGA. The length of the CDR3 is 16 residues.

Material for sequencing was PBMCs or T cells enriched from blood (not recorded which). The chain links TRBV7-3 to TRBJ2-5, with 9 bases lining up with TRBD2. The clonotype originates from a woman in her twenties or thirties who had recovered from COVID-19. The CDR3 reads CASSLNGGRAKETQYF. In DNA, the CDR3 is TGTGCCAGCAGCTTAAACGGCGGGAGGGCCAAAGAGACCCAGTACTTC.